These 24 T cell receptor beta chains share one sample of origin, sequenced in a study of shared clonotypes between healthy human individuals. The assay was immunoSEQ multiplex PCR, and TCRdb's table has in-frame clones only and misses some. The data show roughly 2.5 million clones, around nine tenths seen once. Material: naive CD4+ T cells sorted from blood. The sample's subset: CD45RA+ positively selected. These receptors came from a man aged 18-30 years in good health.

CDR3 nucleotide sequence: TGTGCCTGGGGGCGGAAGTTTGGGGAGCTGTTTTTT. Encoded protein: CAWGRKFGELFF. This chain links TRBV30 with TRBJ2-2, with D unresolved. Germline CDR1 is GTSNPN and CDR2 is SVGIG (reference sequence). Trimming shortened V by 5 bases and J by 8 bases, and 12 bases separated the two germline ends. The CDR3 has 12 residues.

This chain joins TRBV6-5 and TRBJ2-7; no firm D call. There are 12 residues in the CDR3. V was cut by 5 bases and J by 3 bases, with 8 bases left in between. Germline-derived CDR1 and CDR2 are MNHEY and SVGAGI. Here the CDR3 DNA reads TGTGCCAGCAGTCGCCCTAGCTACGAGCAGTACTTC. Its translation: CASSRPSYEQYF.

This chain connects TRBV6-4 to TRBJ2-2; D remains unclear. V was trimmed by 4 bases and J by 0 bases, leaving 6 bases between them. In germline, CDR1 is MRHNA, CDR2 SNTAGT. The CDR3 has 14 amino acids. The CDR3 bases are TGTGCCAGCAGTGTAGCCTCGAACACCGGGGAGCTGTTTTTT. Residues: CASSVASNTGELFF.

This chain connects TRBV5-4 to TRBJ2-3; maybe TRBD2 (5 bases). The CDR3 length is 16 residues. The V gene lost 2 bases and the J gene lost 0 bases, with 13 bases spanning the gap. The germline gives CDR1 SGHNT, CDR2 YYREEE (reference sequence). CDR3: CASSLEGGTSTDTQYF. The CDR3 DNA reads TGTGCCAGCAGCTTAGAGGGTGGAACTAGCACAGATACGCAGTATTTT.

The J gene is TRBJ1-5, the V gene TRBV2; TRBD1 matches 10 bases. From germline, CDR1 is SNHLY and CDR2 FYNNEI. V shed 9 bases and J 7 bases; nucleotides not matched to a gene: 6. The CDR3 runs to 13 residues. CDR3: CASDRGPRQPQHF. The DNA of the CDR3 is TGTGCCAGTGACAGGGGGCCGCGACAGCCCCAGCATTTT. The whole variable domain, filled in from reference TRBV2 and TRBJ1-5, reads EPEVTQTPSHQVTQMGQEVILRCVPISNHLYFYWYRQILGQKVEFLVSFYNNEISEKSEIFDDQFSVERPDGSNFTLKIRSTKLEDSAMYFCASDRGPRQPQHFGDGTRLSIL.

This clone appeared a single time. The gene calls are TRBV10-1 and TRBJ2-5, with 12 bases identical to TRBD2. The CDR3 totals 19 residues. Germline assignment: CDR1 WNHNN and CDR2 SYGVQD (reference sequence). The V gene end was trimmed by 0 bases and the J gene end by 5 bases; junction bases not matched to a gene: 13. CDR3 sequence: CASSESGGASGRAVETQYF. CDR3 sequence (DNA): TGCGCCAGCAGTGAGTCAGGAGGGGCTAGCGGGAGGGCCGTCGAGACCCAGTACTTC.

V usage is TRBV5-6 and J usage is TRBJ2-5; unclear D gene. Germline CDR1 SGHDT, CDR2 YYEEEE. The V end was cut by 0 bases, the J end by 7 bases, with 13 bases between. The CDR3 runs 14 residues. DNA for the CDR3: TGTGCCAGCAGCTTGGAACAAGGGCGCGGGACCCAGTACTTC. Amino acid sequence: CASSLEQGRGTQYF.

This clone was seen just once. The chain has TRBV11-2 and TRBJ2-5; D may be TRBD1 (6 bases). This CDR3 has 14 amino acids. Trimming took off 4 bases at V and 7 bases at J, with 16 bases between the two ends. The germline V gene has CDR1 SGHAT and CDR2 FQNNGV. Here the CDR3 reads CASSSVQGLGTQYF. The CDR3 nucleotides are TGTGCCAGCAGCTCGGTACAGGGTCTGGGGACCCAGTACTTC.

The V gene is TRBV7-9, the J gene TRBJ2-1, with 9 bases aligning to TRBD2. V was clipped by 5 bases and J by 10 bases; unmatched bases: 3. Germline V gene sequence: CDR1 SEHNR, CDR2 FQNEAQ (reference sequence). The CDR3 covers 12 residues. The DNA of the CDR3 is TGTGCCAGCAGCCGCGGACTAGCGGAGCAGTTCTTC. Translation: CASSRGLAEQFF.

V is TRBV2 and J is TRBJ1-1; 7 bases match TRBD1. J lost 1 base, V lost 7 bases, and 3 bases had no gene match. Per germline, CDR1 SNHLY and CDR2 FYNNEI. The CDR3 loop spans 13 amino acids. The CDR3 region is CASTGDRNTEAFF. In DNA form, the CDR3 reads TGTGCCAGCACTGGGGACAGGAACACTGAAGCTTTCTTT.

The chain combines TRBV13 with TRBJ2-3; TRBD2 matches 8 bases. CDR3 size: 17 residues. Trimming took 5 bases from V and 1 from J; bases not matched to a gene: 11. Germline V gene data show CDR1 as PRHDT and CDR2 as FYEKMQ (reference sequence). The CDR3 DNA follows: TGTGCCAGCAGCCCAGTCCGTAGCGGGGCTGGCACAGATACGCAGTATTTT. Amino acids: CASSPVRSGAGTDTQYF. Full variable domain (remainder filled in from reference TRBV13 and TRBJ2-3): AAGVIQSPRHLIKEKRETATLKCYPIPRHDTVYWYQQGPGQDPQFLISFYEKMQSDKGSIPDRFSAQQFSDYHSELNMSSLELGDSALYFCASSPVRSGAGTDTQYFGPGTRLTVL.

This clone occurred once. DNA of the CDR3: TGTGCCTGGAGACTCGCCGACAGGAACACCGGGGAGCTGTTTTTT. Translation: CAWRLADRNTGELFF. The chain carries TRBV30 and TRBJ2-2, with a tentative D call TRBD1 (5 bases). V lost 3 bases, J lost 1 base, and 12 bases lay in between. The CDR3 consists of 15 residues. Germline assignment: CDR1 GTSNPN and CDR2 SVGIG (reference sequence).

The chain has TRBV11-2 and TRBJ2-1; D gene ambiguous. In germline, CDR1 is SGHAT, CDR2 FQNNGV. Trimming removed 3 bases from V and 7 bases from J, with 7 bases in between. The CDR3 is made up of 12 amino acids. Here the CDR3 DNA reads TGTGCCAGCAGCTTCTTTGGGAATGAGCAGTTCTTC. Translated, it gives CASSFFGNEQFF.

The rearrangement links TRBV5-1 to TRBJ2-1; D is ambiguous. The CDR3 spans 11 residues. CDR1 and CDR2 from the germline V gene are SGHRS and YFSETQ. Trimming cost V 0 bases and J 9 bases, with 4 bases left between them. The CDR3 reads CASSLESEQFF. CDR3 coding DNA: TGCGCCAGCAGCTTGGAAAGTGAGCAGTTCTTC.

The chain combines TRBV19 with TRBJ1-2; D is uncertain. The germline V and J ends were trimmed by 5 bases and 3 bases, with 16 bases remaining between them. This CDR3 comprises 15 residues. The germline gives CDR1 LNHDA, CDR2 SQIVND (reference sequence). In DNA, the CDR3 is TGTGCCAGTAGTCTTAGAGATCCTCCGTACTATGGCTACACCTTC. Its translation is CASSLRDPPYYGYTF.

Comment on this clone: The same CDR3 can be traced to other DNA sequences in this sample. The rearrangement links TRBV18 to TRBJ2-7; D unclear. CDR3 length: 11 residues. Trimming cost V 6 bases and J 4 bases, with 7 bases left between them. From germline, CDR1 is KGHSH and CDR2 LQKENI. The CDR3 region is CASSQTYEQYF. For the CDR3, the DNA is TGTGCCAGCTCCCAGACTTACGAGCAGTACTTC. The whole variable domain, remainder taken from reference TRBV18 and TRBJ2-7, is NAGVMQNPRHLVRRRGQEARLRCSPMKGHSHVYWYRQLPEEGLKFMVYLQKENIIDESGMPKERFSAEFPKEGPSILRIQQVVRGDSAAYFCASSQTYEQYFGPGTRLTVT.

This sequence joins TRBV6-5 and TRBJ2-5, with D unclear. V dropped 6 bases and J dropped 4 bases, with 12 bases sitting between them. This CDR3 comprises 13 residues. Per germline, CDR1 MNHEY and CDR2 SVGAGI. Here the CDR3 DNA reads TGTGCCAGCAGCCGCACCTTGGGAGAGACCCAGTACTTC. Protein: CASSRTLGETQYF.

The V gene is TRBV5-1, the J gene TRBJ2-5; no definite D call. V dropped 4 bases and J dropped 2 bases, with 9 bases sitting between them. Germline CDR1 and CDR2: SGHRS and YFSETQ. This CDR3 comprises 13 residues. CDR3 nucleotide sequence: TGCGCCAGCAGCGCGGAAGTACAAGAGACCCAGTACTTC. The encoded protein is CASSAEVQETQYF. The variable domain in full, completed from reference TRBV5-1 and TRBJ2-5, reads KAGVTQTPRYLIKTRGQQVTLSCSPISGHRSVSWYQQTPGQGLQFLFEYFSETQRNKGNFPGRFSGRQFSNSRSEMNVSTLELGDSALYLCASSAEVQETQYFGPGTRLLVL.

V gene TRBV28 combines with J gene TRBJ1-2; 7 bases fit TRBD1. V shed 6 bases, J shed 3 bases, and the junction held 7 bases outside the gene matches. The germline V gene has CDR1 MDHEN and CDR2 SYDVKM. The CDR3 has 14 residues. Here the CDR3 DNA reads TGTGCCAGCAGCTGGGGACAGCCCGACTATGGCTACACCTTC. Translating it yields CASSWGQPDYGYTF.

The chain uses TRBV6-5 and TRBJ2-7; TRBD1 matches 8 bases. The germline V gene has CDR1 MNHEY and CDR2 SVGAGI. Trimming took 3 bases from V and 7 from J; bases not matched to a gene: 8. CDR3 length: 14 residues. CDR3 in amino acids: CASSYRTGSDEQYF. The DNA for the CDR3 is TGTGCCAGCAGTTATAGGACAGGGTCGGATGAGCAGTACTTC.

This clone was recorded once. The V gene is TRBV4-1, the J gene TRBJ1-1; the match to TRBD1 covers 7 bases. This CDR3 has 15 residues. V shed 3 bases and J 1 base; nucleotides not matched to a gene: 5. The germline V gene has CDR1 MGHRA and CDR2 YSYEKL. The CDR3 loop is CASSQADRRNTEAFF. The CDR3 DNA is TGCGCCAGCAGCCAGGCGGACAGGAGGAACACTGAAGCTTTCTTT.

The genes are TRBV10-3 and TRBJ2-3; 7 nucleotides align to TRBD1. With 6 bases clipped from V and 3 bases from J, the junction kept 9 bases outside the gene matches. This CDR3 spans 15 amino acids. Germline loops: CDR1 ENHRY, CDR2 SYGVKD. This CDR3 reads CAIRGQQVSTDTQYF. CDR3 nucleotide sequence: TGTGCCATCAGGGGACAGCAGGTGTCGACAGATACGCAGTATTTT.

The rearrangement links TRBV6-5 to TRBJ2-3; TRBD1 agrees at 10 bases. The CDR3 sequence is 15 residues long. Per germline, CDR1 MNHEY and CDR2 SVGAGI. The V segment lost 4 bases and the J segment 4 bases; nucleotides outside the gene matches: 5. The CDR3 region is CASSLGQGLADTQYF. The CDR3 DNA reads as TGTGCCAGCAGTTTGGGACAGGGGTTGGCAGATACGCAGTATTTT.

The chain joins TRBV27 to TRBJ2-1; a possible D gene is TRBD2 (6 bases). This CDR3 contains 16 residues. Germline V lookup: CDR1 MNHEY, CDR2 SMNVEV (reference sequence). Trimming stripped 4 bases from V and 5 bases from J, with 18 bases between. CDR3 loop: CASSWSGGRKNNEQFF. In DNA form, the CDR3 reads TGTGCCAGCAGTTGGAGTGGAGGGCGTAAGAACAATGAGCAGTTCTTC.